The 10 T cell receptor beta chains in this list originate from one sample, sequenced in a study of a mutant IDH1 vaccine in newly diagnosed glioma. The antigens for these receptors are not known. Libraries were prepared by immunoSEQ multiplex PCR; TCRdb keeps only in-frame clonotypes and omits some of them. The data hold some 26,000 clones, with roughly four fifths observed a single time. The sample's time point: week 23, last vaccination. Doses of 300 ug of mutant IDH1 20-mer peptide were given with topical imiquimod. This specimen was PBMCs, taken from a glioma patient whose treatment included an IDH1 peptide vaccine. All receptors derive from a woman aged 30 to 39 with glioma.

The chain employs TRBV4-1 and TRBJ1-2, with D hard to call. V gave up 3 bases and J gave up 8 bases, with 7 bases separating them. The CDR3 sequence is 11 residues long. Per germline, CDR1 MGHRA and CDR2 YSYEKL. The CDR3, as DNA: TGCGCCAGCAGCCACCTGGACGGCTACACCTTC. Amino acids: CASSHLDGYTF.

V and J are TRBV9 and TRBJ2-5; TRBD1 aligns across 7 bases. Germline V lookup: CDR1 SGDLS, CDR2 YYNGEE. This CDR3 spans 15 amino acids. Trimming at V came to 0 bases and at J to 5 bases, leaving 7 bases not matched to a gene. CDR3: CASSVGTGSEETQYF. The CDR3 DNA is TGTGCCAGCAGCGTAGGGACAGGCAGTGAGGAGACCCAGTACTTC.

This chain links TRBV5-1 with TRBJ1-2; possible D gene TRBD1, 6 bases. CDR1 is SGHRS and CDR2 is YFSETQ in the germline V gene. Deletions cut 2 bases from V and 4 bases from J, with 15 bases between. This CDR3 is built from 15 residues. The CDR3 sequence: CASSLQGLLTYGYTF. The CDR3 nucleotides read TGCGCCAGCAGCTTACAGGGCCTACTCACCTATGGCTACACCTTC.

The CDR3 loop reads CASSLRRQNEKLFF. In DNA form, the CDR3 reads TGTGCCAGCAGTTTAAGACGGCAGAATGAAAAACTGTTTTTT. The chain couples TRBV27 to TRBJ1-4; no reliable D call. The CDR3 contains 14 residues. With 2 bases removed from V and 5 bases from J, the gap between germline ends came to 9 bases. CDR1 is MNHEY and CDR2 is SMNVEV in the germline V gene (reference sequence).

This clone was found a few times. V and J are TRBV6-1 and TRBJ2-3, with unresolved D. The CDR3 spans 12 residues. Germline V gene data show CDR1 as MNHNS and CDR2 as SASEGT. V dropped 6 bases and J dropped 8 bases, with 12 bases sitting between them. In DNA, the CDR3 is TGTGCCAGCAGGACCGACCACTCTACGCAGTATTTT. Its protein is CASRTDHSTQYF.

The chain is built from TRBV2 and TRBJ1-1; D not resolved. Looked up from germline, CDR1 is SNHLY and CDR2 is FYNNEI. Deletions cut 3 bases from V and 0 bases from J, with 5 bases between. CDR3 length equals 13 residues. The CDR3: CASSEGVNTEAFF. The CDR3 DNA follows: TGTGCCAGCAGTGAGGGAGTGAACACTGAAGCTTTCTTT.

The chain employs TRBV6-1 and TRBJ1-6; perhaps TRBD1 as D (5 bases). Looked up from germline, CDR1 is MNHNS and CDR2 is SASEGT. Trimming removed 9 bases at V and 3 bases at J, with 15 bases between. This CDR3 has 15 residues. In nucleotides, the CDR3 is TGTGCCAGTAACAGGCAAACCATCTATAATTCACCCCTCCACTTT. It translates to CASNRQTIYNSPLHF.

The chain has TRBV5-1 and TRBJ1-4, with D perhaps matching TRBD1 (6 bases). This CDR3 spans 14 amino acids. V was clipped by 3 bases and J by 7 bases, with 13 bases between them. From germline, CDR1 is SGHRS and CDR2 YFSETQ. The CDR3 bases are TGCGCCAGCAGCTCACAGGGCGGGAGTGAAAAACTGTTTTTT. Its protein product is CASSSQGGSEKLFF. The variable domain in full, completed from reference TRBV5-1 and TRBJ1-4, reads KAGVTQTPRYLIKTRGQQVTLSCSPISGHRSVSWYQQTPGQGLQFLFEYFSETQRNKGNFPGRFSGRQFSNSRSEMNVSTLELGDSALYLCASSSQGGSEKLFFGSGTQLSVL.

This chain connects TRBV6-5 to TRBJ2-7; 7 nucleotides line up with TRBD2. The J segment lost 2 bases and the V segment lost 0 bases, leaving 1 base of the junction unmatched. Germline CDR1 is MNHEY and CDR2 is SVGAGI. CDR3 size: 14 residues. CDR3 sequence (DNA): TGTGCCAGCAGTTACTCGGGGGGGACCTACGAGCAGTACTTC. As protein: CASSYSGGTYEQYF.

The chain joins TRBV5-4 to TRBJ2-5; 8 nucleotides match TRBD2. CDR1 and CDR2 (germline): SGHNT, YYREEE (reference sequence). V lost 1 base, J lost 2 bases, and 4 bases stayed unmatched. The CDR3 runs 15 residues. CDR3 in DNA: TGTGCCAGCAGCTTGACGGGGGGGCCGCAAGAGACCCAGTACTTC. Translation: CASSLTGGPQETQYF.